These 27 T cell receptor beta chains came from one sample sequenced in a study of cytomegalovirus exposure and HLA in healthy donors. Vbeta (60) and Jbeta (13) primers were used in the PCR. Clones were sequenced by immunoSEQ multiplex PCR, and TCRdb holds only the in-frame ones, with some missing. Among more than 150,000 clones, 75% to 90% were seen once, and the ten largest hold 2.6%. Material for sequencing was PBMCs. The receptors were sampled from a woman aged 45-60 years in good health and CMV-seropositive.

The chain recombines TRBV10-1 with TRBJ2-1; 9 bases align to TRBD1. The V and J ends lost 3 bases and 8 bases, in that order; junction bases with no gene match: 8. The CDR3 totals 15 residues. Germline loops: CDR1 WNHNN, CDR2 SYGVQD (reference sequence). CDR3 DNA sequence: TGCGCCAGCAGTGAAGGGGGACAGGGTGGAGATGAGCAGTTCTTC. This sequence encodes CASSEGGQGGDEQFF.

This clone showed up just once. The genes are TRBV9 and TRBJ1-3, with D possibly being TRBD1 (5 bases). The length of the CDR3 is 15 residues. Deletions cut 3 bases from V and 1 base from J, with 11 bases between. Germline CDR1 and CDR2: SGDLS and YYNGEE. CDR3 DNA: TGTGCCAGCAGCGGAGGAGACAGTTCTGGAAACACCATATATTTT. Amino acids: CASSGGDSSGNTIYF.

This chain uses TRBV5-1 with TRBJ1-1, with 10 bases that match TRBD1. In germline, CDR1 is SGHRS, CDR2 YFSETQ. The junction had 7 bases not matched to a gene; V was cut back by 4 bases and J by 4 bases. The CDR3 is 15 amino acids. The CDR3 DNA follows: TGCGCCAGCAGCAGAGGGGACAGGGGAGGCACTGAAGCTTTCTTT. Its protein is CASSRGDRGGTEAFF.

The V gene is TRBV5-1, the J gene TRBJ2-3, with 8 bases matching TRBD2. From germline, CDR1 is SGHRS and CDR2 YFSETQ. The CDR3 length is 18 residues. The J segment lost 2 bases and the V segment lost 0 bases, leaving 11 bases of the junction unmatched. The CDR3, as DNA: TGCGCCAGCAGCTTGGCCTCTGGAACGGGGGGGCTCACAGATACGCAGTATTTT. Its protein is CASSLASGTGGLTDTQYF.

The chain joins TRBV10-3 to TRBJ2-1; 14 bases are a match to TRBD2. Trimming removed 3 bases from V and 9 bases from J; junction bases left unmatched: 7. This CDR3 region has 16 residues. The germline V gene encodes CDR1 ENHRY and CDR2 SYGVKD. CDR3 bases: TGTGCCATCAGTGAAGGGACTAGCGGGGGAGGTGGTGAGCAGTTCTTC. Translation gives CAISEGTSGGGGEQFF.

The CDR3 loop is CASGSSGVTQYF. CDR3 DNA sequence: TGTGCTAGTGGTTCCTCCGGGGTTACGCAGTATTTT. The chain is built from TRBV12-5 and TRBJ2-3; tentatively, D is TRBD2 (5 bases). With 4 bases removed from V and 8 bases from J, the gap between germline ends came to 10 bases. Per germline, CDR1 LGHNT and CDR2 FRNRAP. The CDR3 contains 12 residues. The whole variable domain, filled in from reference TRBV12-5 and TRBJ2-3, reads DARVTQTPRHKVTEMGQEVTMRCQPILGHNTVFWYRQTMMQGLELLAYFRNRAPLDDSGMPKDRFSAEMPDATLATLKIQPSEPRDSAVYFCASGSSGVTQYFGPGTRLTVL.

The sample holds a few counts of this clone. This rearrangement joins TRBV6-1 to TRBJ1-5; 8 bases are a match to TRBD1. Per germline, CDR1 MNHNS and CDR2 SASEGT. CDR3 length: 14 residues. After removal of 5 bases from V and 4 bases from J, the junction contained 4 bases not matched to a gene. CDR3 sequence reads: CASSPQGANQPQHF. In DNA form, the CDR3 reads TGTGCCAGCAGTCCTCAGGGGGCGAATCAGCCCCAGCATTTT.

The CDR3 sequence is CASSWTLAGSETQYF. CDR3 coding DNA: TGCGCCAGCAGCTGGACACTAGCGGGGTCGGAGACCCAGTACTTC. V gene TRBV5-1 combines with J gene TRBJ2-5; 10 bases map to TRBD2. CDR3 size: 15 residues. The ends lost 3 bases at V and 5 bases at J; junction bases unmatched: 7. Germline CDR1 and CDR2: SGHRS and YFSETQ.

With regard to this clone: One junction end does not reproduce the germline sequence, and a read error may be involved. Here the CDR3 reads CSSSLVGGARSPLHF. As DNA, the CDR3 is TGTTCCAGCAGCTTAGTGGGGGGGGCGCGTTCACCCCTCCACTTT. The gene calls are TRBV7-9 and TRBJ1-6; tentatively, D is TRBD1 (6 bases). The CDR3 is made up of 15 amino acids. The V gene's germline CDR1 is SEHNR and CDR2 FQNEAQ (reference sequence).

V and J are TRBV25-1 and TRBJ1-1; 9 bases align to TRBD1. The V segment lost 4 bases and the J segment 4 bases; nucleotides outside the gene matches: 1. The germline CDR1 and CDR2 sequences are MGHDK and SYGVNS. The CDR3 has 13 amino acids. This chain's CDR3 is CASSATGGTEAFF. CDR3 nucleotide sequence: TGTGCCAGCAGTGCGACAGGGGGCACTGAAGCTTTCTTT.

This clone was observed once. The V and J genes are TRBV18 and TRBJ2-5, with TRBD2 as a possible D gene (5 bases). This CDR3 spans 18 amino acids. The germline V and J ends were trimmed by 6 bases and 4 bases, with 27 bases remaining between them. Germline CDR1 reads KGHSH; CDR2 reads LQKENI. The CDR3 protein is CASSSSAGRTLTRETQYF. CDR3 in DNA: TGTGCCAGCTCTTCCTCTGCTGGTAGGACTCTGACCCGAGAGACCCAGTACTTC.

This chain joins TRBV14 and TRBJ1-1, with D maybe TRBD1 (5 bases). Per germline, CDR1 SGHDN and CDR2 FVKESK. The germline V and J ends were trimmed by 4 bases and 4 bases, with 10 bases remaining between them. This CDR3 comprises 13 residues. This chain's CDR3 is CASSLQGITEAFF. CDR3 bases: TGTGCCAGCAGCCTTCAGGGAATCACTGAAGCTTTCTTT. The full variable domain, its missing parts supplied by reference TRBV14 and TRBJ1-1, is EAGVTQFPSHSVIEKGQTVTLRCDPISGHDNLYWYRRVMGKEIKFLLHFVKESKQDESGMPNNRFLAERTGGTYSTLKVQPAELEDSGVYFCASSLQGITEAFFGQGTRLTVV.

The chain employs TRBV11-2 and TRBJ2-5; D is unclear. The CDR3 contains 15 residues. V was shortened by 0 bases and J by 2 bases, with 10 bases between the two germline ends. The germline gives CDR1 SGHAT, CDR2 FQNNGV. The CDR3 sequence: CASSLEAVPQETQYF. In nucleotides, the CDR3 is TGTGCCAGCAGCTTAGAGGCGGTACCTCAAGAGACCCAGTACTTC.

The gene calls are TRBV7-6 and TRBJ2-1; D is possibly TRBD2 (6 bases). The germline V and J ends were trimmed by 5 bases and 6 bases, with 17 bases remaining between them. CDR1 and CDR2 from the germline V gene are SGHVS and FNYEAQ. The CDR3 runs 15 residues. This CDR3 reads CASSRTSSGSNEQFF. DNA for the CDR3: TGTGCCAGCAGCAGAACTAGCTCGGGGTCCAATGAGCAGTTCTTC.

The rearrangement joins TRBV19 to TRBJ2-1; a possible D gene is TRBD1 (6 bases). This CDR3 spans 17 amino acids. Trimming removed 2 bases at V and 0 bases at J, with 14 bases between. CDR1 is LNHDA, CDR2 SQIVND, per germline (reference sequence). The chain's CDR3 is CASSITEQGNSYNEQFF. CDR3 nucleotides: TGTGCCAGTAGTATAACTGAACAGGGTAACTCCTACAATGAGCAGTTCTTC.

This clone was found once. The chain uses TRBV5-1 and TRBJ2-3; weak D call: TRBD1 (5 bases). The V gene's germline CDR1 is SGHRS and CDR2 YFSETQ. The CDR3 is 12 amino acids. V shed 0 bases and J shed 6 bases, with 5 bases lying between them. The CDR3 DNA is TGCGCCAGCAGCTTGGAGGGGGATACGCAGTATTTT. This translates into CASSLEGDTQYF.

This sequence joins TRBV5-6 and TRBJ2-2, with 10 bases fitting TRBD2. Germline CDR1 SGHDT, CDR2 YYEEEE. After removal of 4 bases from V and 5 bases from J, the junction contained 11 bases not matched to a gene. This CDR3 has 17 amino acids. The CDR3 sequence is CASSPYSGGKRTGELFF. For the CDR3, the DNA is TGTGCCAGCAGCCCCTATAGCGGGGGGAAGAGGACCGGGGAGCTGTTTTTT.

The chain joins TRBV2 to TRBJ2-7; TRBD1 agrees at 12 bases. The CDR3 spans 14 residues. CDR1 SNHLY and CDR2 FYNNEI come from the germline V gene. With 6 bases clipped from V and 5 bases from J, the junction kept 5 bases outside the gene matches. In DNA, the CDR3 is TGTGCCAGCAGGGCCGGGACAGGGGGCGACGAGCAGTACTTC. Translation gives CASRAGTGGDEQYF.

This clone occurred once. The chain employs TRBV7-2 and TRBJ2-5; 12 nucleotides agree with TRBD2. The CDR3 spans 15 residues. V was pared by 5 bases and J by 5 bases, with 6 bases of the junction left unmatched. Germline CDR1 and CDR2: SGHTA and FQGNSA. The CDR3 bases are TGTGCCAGCAGCCGAGGCCTAGCGGGGGGGGAGACCCAGTACTTC. Residues: CASSRGLAGGETQYF.

The rearrangement links TRBV11-2 to TRBJ1-3, with 8 bases identical to TRBD1. This CDR3 has 15 amino acids. The ends lost 5 bases at V and 2 bases at J; junction bases unmatched: 5. Per the germline V gene, CDR1 is SGHAT and CDR2 is FQNNGV. For the CDR3, the DNA is TGTGCCAGCAGCCCGGGACAGGAGCCTGGAAACACCATATATTTT. This gives the protein CASSPGQEPGNTIYF.

This rearrangement joins TRBV6-5 to TRBJ2-7; 8 bases are a match to TRBD1. Per germline, CDR1 MNHEY and CDR2 SVGAGI. V trimming: 0 bases; J trimming: 2 bases; junction bases outside the gene matches: 3. The CDR3 is 15 amino acids. This CDR3 is CASSYSRQGTYEQYF. CDR3 in DNA: TGTGCCAGCAGTTACTCCCGACAGGGGACCTACGAGCAGTACTTC.

This sequence joins TRBV21-1 and TRBJ2-1; the tabulated D call, TRBD1, remains unverified against the DNA. TRBV21-1 counts as a pseudogene. The CDR3 length is 17 residues. The CDR3 here is CASSKEAGTGAYCEQFF. The CDR3 bases are TGTGCCAGCAGCAAAGAGGCCGGGACAGGGGCGTATTGTGAGCAGTTCTTC.

The V and J genes are TRBV12-5 and TRBJ2-1; 7 positions match TRBD2. V shed 3 bases and J 3 bases; nucleotides not matched to a gene: 8. The CDR3 runs 16 residues. Germline V CDR1 and CDR2: LGHNT, FRNRAP. The CDR3 nucleotides read TGTGCTAGTGGTTTAGTCAACGCGGGGGTCTACAATGAGCAGTTCTTC. It is translated as CASGLVNAGVYNEQFF.

The V gene is TRBV4-1, the J gene TRBJ2-7; D is ambiguous. The CDR3 contains 14 residues. V was shortened by 0 bases and J by 4 bases, with 10 bases between the two germline ends. Per germline, CDR1 MGHRA and CDR2 YSYEKL. The CDR3 nucleotides are TGCGCCAGCAGCCAAGATTTAGGAGAATACGAGCAGTACTTC. Translated, it gives CASSQDLGEYEQYF.

The V gene is TRBV6-5, the J gene TRBJ1-3; 8 bases align to TRBD1. The germline V gene encodes CDR1 MNHEY and CDR2 SVGAGI. The CDR3 sequence is 15 residues long. Trimming took 3 bases from V and 4 from J; bases not matched to a gene: 5. The CDR3 DNA reads TGTGCCAGCAGTTATCAGGGGGCGGGAGGAAACACCATATATTTT. It encodes CASSYQGAGGNTIYF.

V is TRBV11-2 and J is TRBJ2-3; TRBD2 agrees at 9 bases. The germline V gene encodes CDR1 SGHAT and CDR2 FQNNGV. The CDR3 has 15 amino acids. The J segment lost 5 bases and the V segment lost 5 bases, leaving 8 bases of the junction unmatched. The CDR3 spells CASSPRGGAGDTQYF. The CDR3 DNA follows: TGTGCCAGCAGCCCTCGCGGGGGGGCGGGAGATACGCAGTATTTT.

V is TRBV14 and J is TRBJ2-2; D gene ambiguous. CDR1 is SGHDN, CDR2 FVKESK, per germline. The V gene lost 3 bases and the J gene lost 9 bases, with 8 bases spanning the gap. The CDR3 runs 12 residues. CDR3 in amino acids: CASSHSLRELFF. The CDR3, as DNA: TGTGCCAGCAGCCACTCCCTTCGGGAGCTGTTTTTT.